This entry lists 2 T cell receptor beta chains sequenced from one sample in a study of cytomegalovirus exposure and HLA in healthy donors. The PCR had 60 Vbeta and 13 Jbeta primers. Sequencing used immunoSEQ multiplex PCR; TCRdb keeps in-frame clones, though not all of them. In the table there are approximately 140,000 clones, roughly 82% of which are singletons. Specimen: PBMCs. These receptors originate from a man aged 18 to 29 in good health and CMV-seropositive.

The chain has TRBV4-1 and TRBJ2-7; TRBD2 matches 7 bases. The germline gives CDR1 MGHRA, CDR2 YSYEKL. V shed 0 bases and J 3 bases; nucleotides not matched to a gene: 5. This CDR3 region has 15 residues. The CDR3: CASSQEIGRGYEQYF. The CDR3 coding sequence is TGCGCCAGCAGCCAAGAAATAGGGAGGGGCTACGAGCAGTACTTC.

The chain recombines TRBV7-9 with TRBJ1-2; D may be TRBD1 (5 bases). The V and J ends lost 5 bases and 3 bases respectively, with 25 bases between them. The V gene's germline CDR1 is SEHNR and CDR2 FQNEAQ (reference sequence). The CDR3 has 18 amino acids. The CDR3 is CASSPKGAFRVADYGYTF. The CDR3 DNA reads TGTGCCAGCAGCCCCAAAGGGGCCTTCCGGGTGGCCGACTATGGCTACACCTTC. Together with reference TRBV7-9 and TRBJ1-2, the CDR3 gives the full variable domain: DTGVSQNPRHKITKRGQNVTFRCDPISEHNRLYWYRQTLGQGPEFLTYFQNEAQLEKSRLLSDRFSAERPKGSFSTLEIQRTEQGDSAMYLCASSPKGAFRVADYGYTFGSGTRLTVV.